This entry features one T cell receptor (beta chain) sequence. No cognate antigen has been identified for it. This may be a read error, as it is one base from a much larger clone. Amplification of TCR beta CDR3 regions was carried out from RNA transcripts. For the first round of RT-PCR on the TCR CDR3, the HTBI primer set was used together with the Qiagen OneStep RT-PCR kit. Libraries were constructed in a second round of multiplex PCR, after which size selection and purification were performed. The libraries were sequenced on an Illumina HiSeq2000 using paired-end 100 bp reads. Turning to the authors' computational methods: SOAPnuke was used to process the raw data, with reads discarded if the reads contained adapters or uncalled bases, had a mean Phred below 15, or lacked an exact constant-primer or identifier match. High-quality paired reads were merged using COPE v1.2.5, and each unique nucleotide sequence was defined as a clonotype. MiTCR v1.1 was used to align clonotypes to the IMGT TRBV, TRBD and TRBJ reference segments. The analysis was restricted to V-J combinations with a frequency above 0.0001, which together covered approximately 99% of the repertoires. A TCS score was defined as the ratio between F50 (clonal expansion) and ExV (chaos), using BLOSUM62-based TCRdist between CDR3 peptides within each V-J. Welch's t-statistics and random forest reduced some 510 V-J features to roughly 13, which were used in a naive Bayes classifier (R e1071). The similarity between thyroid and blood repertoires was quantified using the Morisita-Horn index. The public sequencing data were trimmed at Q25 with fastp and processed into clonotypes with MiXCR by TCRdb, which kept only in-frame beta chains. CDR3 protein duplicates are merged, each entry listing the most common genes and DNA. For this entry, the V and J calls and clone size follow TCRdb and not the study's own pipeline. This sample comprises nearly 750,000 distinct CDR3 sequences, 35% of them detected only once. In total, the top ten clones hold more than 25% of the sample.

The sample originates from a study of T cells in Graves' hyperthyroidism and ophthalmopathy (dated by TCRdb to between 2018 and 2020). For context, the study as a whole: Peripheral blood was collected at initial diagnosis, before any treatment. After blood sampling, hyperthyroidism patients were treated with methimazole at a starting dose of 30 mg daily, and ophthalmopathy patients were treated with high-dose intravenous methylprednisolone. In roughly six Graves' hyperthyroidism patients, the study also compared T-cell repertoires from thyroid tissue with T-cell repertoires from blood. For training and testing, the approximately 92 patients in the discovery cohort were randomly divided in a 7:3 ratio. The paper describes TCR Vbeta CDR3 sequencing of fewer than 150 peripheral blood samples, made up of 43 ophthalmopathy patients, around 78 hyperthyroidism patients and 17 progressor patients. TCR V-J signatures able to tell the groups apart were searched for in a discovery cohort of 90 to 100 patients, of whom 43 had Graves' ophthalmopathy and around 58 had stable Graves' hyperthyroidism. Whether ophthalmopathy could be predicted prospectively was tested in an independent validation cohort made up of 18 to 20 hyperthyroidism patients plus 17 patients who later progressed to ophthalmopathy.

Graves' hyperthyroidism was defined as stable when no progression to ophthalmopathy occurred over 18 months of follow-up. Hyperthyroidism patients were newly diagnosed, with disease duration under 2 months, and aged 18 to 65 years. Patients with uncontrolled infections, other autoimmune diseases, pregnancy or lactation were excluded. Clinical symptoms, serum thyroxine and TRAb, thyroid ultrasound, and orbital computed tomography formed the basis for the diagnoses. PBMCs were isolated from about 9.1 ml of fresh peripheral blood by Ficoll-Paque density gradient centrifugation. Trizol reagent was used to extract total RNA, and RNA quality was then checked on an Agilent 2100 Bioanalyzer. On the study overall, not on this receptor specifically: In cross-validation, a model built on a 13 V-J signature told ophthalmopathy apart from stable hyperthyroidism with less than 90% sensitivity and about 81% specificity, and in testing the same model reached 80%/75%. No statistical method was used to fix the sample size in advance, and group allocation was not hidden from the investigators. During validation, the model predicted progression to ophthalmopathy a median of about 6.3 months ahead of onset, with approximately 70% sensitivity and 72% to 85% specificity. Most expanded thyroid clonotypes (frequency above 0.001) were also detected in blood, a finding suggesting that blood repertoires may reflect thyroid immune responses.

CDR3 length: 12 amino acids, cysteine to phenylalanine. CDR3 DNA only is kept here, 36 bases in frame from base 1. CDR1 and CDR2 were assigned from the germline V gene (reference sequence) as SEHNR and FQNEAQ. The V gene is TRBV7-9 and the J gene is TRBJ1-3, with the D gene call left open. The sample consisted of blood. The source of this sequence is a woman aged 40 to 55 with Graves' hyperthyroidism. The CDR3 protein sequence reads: CASSPERNAIYF. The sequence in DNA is TGTGCCAGCAGTCCCGAGAGAAACGCCATATATTTT.